This T cell receptor beta chain was retrieved from a study of shared clonotypes between healthy human individuals. CDR1 and CDR2 from the germline V gene are MDHEN and SYDVKM. The CDR3 length is 13 residues. V was pared by 6 bases and J by 4 bases, with 5 bases of the junction left unmatched. Clones were sequenced by immunoSEQ multiplex PCR, and TCRdb holds only the in-frame ones, with some missing. The sample holds millions of clones, 85% to 95% seen once. Sequenced sample: naive CD4+ T cells sorted from blood. The subset is: CD45RA+ positively selected. The rearrangement links TRBV28 to TRBJ1-2; 7 nucleotides match TRBD1. The sequence was collected from a man aged 18 to 30 in good health. The DNA of the CDR3 is TGTGCCAGCAGGACGGGACAGACCTATGGCTACACCTTC. Amino acid sequence: CASRTGQTYGYTF.